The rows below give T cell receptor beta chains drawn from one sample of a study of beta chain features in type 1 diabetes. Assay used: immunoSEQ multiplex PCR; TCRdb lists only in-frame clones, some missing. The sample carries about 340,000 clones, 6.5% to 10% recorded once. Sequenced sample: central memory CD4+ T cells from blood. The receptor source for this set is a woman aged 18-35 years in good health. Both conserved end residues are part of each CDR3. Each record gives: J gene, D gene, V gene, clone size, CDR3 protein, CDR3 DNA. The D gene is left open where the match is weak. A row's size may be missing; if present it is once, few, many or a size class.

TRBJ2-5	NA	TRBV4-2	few	CASSQRRLPSQETQYF	TGTGCCAGCAGCCAACGGCGTCTACCCTCCCAAGAGACCCAGTACTTC
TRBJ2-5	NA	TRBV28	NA	CASSSSGWGKKETQYF	TGTGCCAGCAGTTCCTCGGGTTGGGGGAAAAAAGAGACCCAGTACTTC
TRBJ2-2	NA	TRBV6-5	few	CASGGSGSTGELFF	TGTGCCAGCGGGGGATCGGGGAGTACCGGGGAGCTGTTTTTT
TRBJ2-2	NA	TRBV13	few	CASSLVNTGELFF	TGTGCCAGCAGCTTAGTAAACACCGGGGAGCTGTTTTTT
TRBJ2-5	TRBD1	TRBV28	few	CASSFPGTGDPAVNF	TGTGCCAGCAGTTTCCCCGGGACAGGGGACCCGGCAGTCAACTTC
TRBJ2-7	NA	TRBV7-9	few	CASSLDLIYEQYF	TGTGCCAGCAGCTTAGATCTGATCTACGAGCAGTACTTC
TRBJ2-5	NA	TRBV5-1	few	CASSEGIETQYF	TGCGCCAGCAGCGAGGGAATAGAGACCCAGTACTTC
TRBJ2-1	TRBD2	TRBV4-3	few	CASSQRERAYNEQFF	TGCGCCAGCTCTCAGCGGGAGAGGGCCTACAATGAGCAGTTCTTC
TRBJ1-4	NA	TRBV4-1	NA	CASSRTGMGGDEKLFF	TGCGCCAGCAGCCGGACGGGGATGGGGGGAGATGAAAAACTGTTTTTT
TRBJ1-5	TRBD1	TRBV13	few	CASSLGQGNQPQHF	TGTGCCAGCAGCTTGGGACAGGGGAATCAGCCCCAGCATTTT
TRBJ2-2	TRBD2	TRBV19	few	CASSMRTSGTGELFF	TGTGCCAGTAGTATGCGGACTAGCGGCACCGGGGAGCTGTTTTTT
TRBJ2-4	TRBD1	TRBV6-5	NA	CASSRTGTGNIQYF	TGTGCCAGCAGCCGTACGGGGACAGGGAACATTCAGTACTTC
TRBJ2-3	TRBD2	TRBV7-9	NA	CASSLAGGTDTQYF	TGTGCCAGCAGCCTAGCGGGGGGCACAGATACGCAGTATTTT
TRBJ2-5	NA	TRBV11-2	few	CASSLRRGIQETQYF	TGTGCCAGCAGCTTAAGGAGGGGGATACAAGAGACCCAGTACTTC
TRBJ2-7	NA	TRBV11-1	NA	CASSLTRLVYEQYF	TGTGCCAGCAGCTTAACACGTCTAGTCTACGAGCAGTACTTC
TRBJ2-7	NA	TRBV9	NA	CASSAAGSSYEQYF	TGTGCCAGCAGCGCAGCGGGTAGCTCCTACGAGCAGTACTTC
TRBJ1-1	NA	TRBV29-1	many	CSVEQQAGMTEAFF	TGCAGCGTTGAGCAACAGGCGGGGATGACTGAAGCTTTCTTT
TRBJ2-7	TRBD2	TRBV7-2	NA	CASSLGAGVREQYF	TGTGCCAGCAGCTTAGGAGCGGGAGTCAGGGAGCAGTACTTC
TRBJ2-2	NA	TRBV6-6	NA	CASRTGMNTGELFF	TGTGCCAGCAGGACGGGGATGAACACCGGGGAGCTGTTTTTT
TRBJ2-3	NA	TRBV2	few	CASSELRGTDTQYF	TGTGCCAGCAGTGAACTCCGAGGCACAGATACGCAGTATTTT
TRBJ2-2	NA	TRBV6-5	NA	CASKRALQDTGELFF	TGTGCCAGCAAAAGGGCACTCCAAGACACCGGGGAGCTGTTTTTT
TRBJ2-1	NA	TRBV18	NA	CASSPPQGSYNEQFF	TGTGCCAGCTCACCACCTCAGGGTTCCTACAATGAGCAGTTCTTC
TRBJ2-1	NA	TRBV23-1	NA	CASSQSQGSAYEQFF	TGCGCCAGCAGTCAATCGCAGGGATCGGCATATGAGCAGTTCTTC
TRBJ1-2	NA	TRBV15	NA	CATSPPGTGIYGYTF	TGTGCCACCAGCCCCCCCGGGACCGGTATCTATGGCTACACCTTC
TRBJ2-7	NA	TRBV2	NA	CASSEKDGGGYEQYF	TGTGCCAGCAGTGAAAAAGATGGGGGCGGTTACGAGCAGTACTTC
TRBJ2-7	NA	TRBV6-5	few	CASSQRDGSYEQYF	TGTGCCAGCAGTCAACGGGACGGATCCTACGAGCAGTACTTC
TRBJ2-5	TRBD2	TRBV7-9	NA	CASSLARASGFQETQYF	TGTGCCAGCAGCTTAGCGAGGGCTAGCGGGTTCCAAGAGACCCAGTACTTC
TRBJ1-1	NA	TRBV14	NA	CASSPLFMNTEAFF	TGTGCCAGCAGCCCCCTCTTCATGAACACTGAAGCTTTCTTT
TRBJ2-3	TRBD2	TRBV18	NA	CASSPDLAGTDTQYF	TGTGCCAGCTCACCAGATCTAGCGGGCACAGATACGCAGTATTTT
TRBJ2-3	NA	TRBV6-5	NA	CASSPASVTDTQYF	TGTGCCAGCAGTCCCGCCAGCGTAACAGATACGCAGTATTTT
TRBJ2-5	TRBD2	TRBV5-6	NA	CASSLAGGAQYF	TGTGCCAGCAGCTTGGCCGGGGGGGCCCAGTACTTC
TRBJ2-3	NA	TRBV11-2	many	CASSLRRDFVGDTQYF	TGTGCCAGCAGCCTACGCCGGGACTTCGTTGGTGATACGCAGTATTTT
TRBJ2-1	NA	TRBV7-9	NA	CASSLGPDNEQFF	TGTGCCAGCAGCTTGGGACCAGACAATGAGCAGTTCTTC
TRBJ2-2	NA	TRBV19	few	CASSQEGLSTTGTGELFF	TGTGCCAGTAGTCAGGAGGGACTTTCCACGACAGGCACCGGGGAGCTGTTTTTT